The rows below give T cell receptor beta chains drawn from one sample of a study of regulatory T cells in long-lasting Graves disease. TCRdb analysed the multiplex PCR reads with MiXCR anew, one entry per CDR3 protein. The table has roughly 500,000 distinct CDR3 sequences, about a fifth seen once. This material consisted of peripheral blood mononuclear cells (PBMCs), taken when the disease was refractory, from a patient treated with antithyroid drugs. These receptors were obtained from a female donor with Graves disease. Both conserved end residues are part of each CDR3.

TRBJ2-3	TRBV20-1	CSARGGGGSSTDTQYF
TRBJ2-5	TRBV25-1	CASSGGLWSAETQYF
TRBJ2-3	TRBV20-1	CSASRVDTQYF
TRBJ1-3	TRBV6-2/TRBV6-3	CTSSWATSGNTIYF
TRBJ2-5	TRBV30	CAWGLFQETQYF
TRBJ2-7	TRBV12-3/TRBV12-4	CASRGAAPYEQYF
TRBJ2-1	TRBV6-2/TRBV6-3	CASSYPDYNEQFF
TRBJ1-2	TRBV6-6	CASSYSMGRNIGYTF
TRBJ2-6	TRBV19	CASSIYGGANVLTF
TRBJ2-1	TRBV20-1	CSACHLAGEDDGNEQFF
TRBJ1-6	TRBV6-2/TRBV6-3	CASSYSIPDGDSSYNSPLHF
TRBJ1-1	TRBV13	CASSTRDSDLEAFF
TRBJ2-5	TRBV29-1	CSVDRSKETQYF
TRBJ2-7	TRBV20-1	CSGSGSGNEQYF
TRBJ1-1	TRBV4-3	CASSQVWGHGGRVVPTEAFF
TRBJ1-5	TRBV24-1	CATSDSTFPQGQPQHF
TRBJ2-1	TRBV7-9	CASSLPVRDSKISGYNEQFF
TRBJ2-4	TRBV6-1	CASSPGTGARQYF
TRBJ1-1	TRBV5-1	CASSLEQKNTEAFF
TRBJ1-4	TRBV27	CASSPLEGNEKLFF
TRBJ1-2	TRBV28	CASSLGQGVPDGYTF
TRBJ1-6	TRBV20-1	CSAPPLPTGNSPLHF
TRBJ1-5	TRBV12-3/TRBV12-4	CAGSLGDSNQPQHF
TRBJ1-3	TRBV28	CASSFRGASGNTIYF
TRBJ2-5	TRBV12-3/TRBV12-4	CASSLSEGAISETQYF
TRBJ1-6	TRBV28	CAISDRVDSPLHF
TRBJ2-7	TRBV28	CASSGGDNSYEQYF
TRBJ1-2	TRBV11-2	CASSLAFQGAGLQVNYGYTF
TRBJ2-7	TRBV19	CASSTLTGSSYEQYF
TRBJ2-1	TRBV3-1	CASSQGLTSSNEQFF
TRBJ2-3	TRBV7-9	CASSLVTGEGTQYF
TRBJ2-4	TRBV6-2/TRBV6-3	CASSQSGSTDIQYF
TRBJ1-4	TRBV28	CASSPPDRGNEKLFF
TRBJ1-2	TRBV19	CASRRTGSNYGYTF
TRBJ2-5	TRBV30	CAWAHQGGRETQYF
TRBJ1-1	TRBV19	CASSIELPGLLNTEAFF
TRBJ1-4	TRBV5-4	CASSLLGQGPEKLFF
TRBJ2-7	TRBV30	CAWSWGGLGEQYF
TRBJ2-5	TRBV6-1	CASRWVAGEETQYF
TRBJ1-6	TRBV27	CASGTGQPNSPLHF
TRBJ2-7	TRBV7-9	CASSSFPPTRGHEQYF
TRBJ2-7	TRBV19	CASRGAGLAGLYEQYF
TRBJ2-7	TRBV29-1	CSVEDPRTGGGGEQYF
TRBJ2-1	TRBV7-8	CASSLRGGRAYGVGYNEQFF
TRBJ2-5	TRBV6-5	CASSYGAEIQETQYF
TRBJ1-5	TRBV27	CASRAISNSDLDLDQPQHF
TRBJ1-2	TRBV27	CASSFKSGYGYTF
TRBJ2-5	TRBV11-2	CASSSRDRFQETQYF
TRBJ2-6	TRBV28	CASSLQQPHSGANVLTF